A single sample gave rise to the 31 T cell receptor beta chains below, sequenced in a study of T cell repertoires in cytomegalovirus infection. One entry per CDR3 protein results from TCRdb running MiXCR on the reads. This table holds around 140,000 distinct CDR3 sequences, approximately 5.9% found once. Sequenced: PBMCs. These TCRs come from a human donor in good health (CMV status not recorded). Some clones in this sample may be carry-over from other donors' samples.

This clonotype was observed many times. The V and J genes are TRBV7-2 and TRBJ2-1; D not certain. V lost 1 base to trimming and J lost 5 bases, with 15 bases between them. The CDR3 sequence is 16 residues long. Germline V gene data show CDR1 as SGHTA and CDR2 as FQGNSA. CDR3: CASSLVARLANNEQFF. The CDR3 DNA follows: TGTGCCAGCAGCTTAGTTGCTCGGCTGGCCAACAATGAGCAGTTCTTC.

This clonotype occurred many times. The genes are TRBV20-1 and TRBJ2-1; a weak D match, TRBD1 (5 bases). This CDR3 spans 15 amino acids. V was shortened by 0 bases and J by 5 bases, with 14 bases between the two germline ends. Germline CDR1 is DFQATT and CDR2 is SNEGSKA (reference sequence). This CDR3 reads CSARDPRQTHNEQFF. CDR3 sequence (DNA): TGCAGTGCTAGAGACCCTAGACAGACCCACAATGAGCAGTTCTTC.

This clonotype was detected ten times or more. V usage is TRBV7-2 and J usage is TRBJ2-7, with a tentative D call TRBD1 (5 bases). From germline, CDR1 is SGHTA and CDR2 FQGNSA. The ends were cut back, 5 bases at V and 1 base at J, with 12 bases in the middle. This CDR3 region has 14 residues. The CDR3 DNA reads TGTGCCAGCAGCCCGGACAAATTTTCCTACGAGCAGTACTTC. It yields the protein CASSPDKFSYEQYF.

At least ten counts were recorded for this clonotype. The chain links TRBV5-4 to TRBJ1-5; 7 bases align to TRBD1. This CDR3 contains 16 residues. Germline V gene data show CDR1 as SGHNT and CDR2 as YYREEE (reference sequence). V lost 0 bases, J lost 5 bases, and 8 bases stayed unmatched. CDR3: CASSLAATGWDQPQHF. CDR3 DNA sequence: TGTGCCAGCAGCTTGGCTGCGACAGGGTGGGATCAGCCCCAGCATTTT.

This clonotype was observed a handful of times. The rearrangement joins TRBV9 to TRBJ2-2; D not resolved. This CDR3 is 12 amino acids long. CDR1 is SGDLS and CDR2 is YYNGEE in the germline V gene. The V end was cut by 4 bases, the J end by 7 bases, with 8 bases between. Here the CDR3 DNA reads TGTGCCAGCAGCCCCCCCGTCGGGGAGCTGTTTTTT. Amino acids: CASSPPVGELFF.

The chain is built from TRBV2 and TRBJ2-1; D call uncertain. The germline V gene has CDR1 SNHLY and CDR2 FYNNEI. The CDR3 extends over 10 amino acids. Deletions cut 7 bases from V and 7 bases from J, with 5 bases between. The CDR3 coding sequence is TGTGCCAGCATAGGTAATGAGCAGTTCTTC. This gives the protein CASIGNEQFF.

This clonotype was found many times. The chain recombines TRBV12-3 or TRBV12-4 with TRBJ1-1; D unresolved. The CDR3 is made up of 12 amino acids. V gave up 6 bases and J gave up 4 bases, with 9 bases separating them. CDR3 sequence: CASSQEGTEAFF. CDR3 bases: TGTGCCAGCAGCCAAGAGGGCACTGAAGCTTTCTTT.

Many counts were recorded for this clonotype. This chain joins TRBV6-2 or TRBV6-3 and TRBJ1-1, with D unresolved. V lost 4 bases and J 0 bases, leaving 6 bases between the germline ends. Germline CDR1 is MNHEY and CDR2 is SVGEGT. This CDR3 has 13 amino acids. The DNA for the CDR3 is TGTGCCAGCAGTTTATGGTTGAACACTGAAGCTTTCTTT. Amino acid sequence: CASSLWLNTEAFF.

This clonotype was counted at least ten times. The chain recombines TRBV10-1 with TRBJ2-1; TRBD1 matches 9 bases. This CDR3 contains 19 residues. Germline CDR1 WNHNN, CDR2 SYGVQD (reference sequence). V lost 0 bases to trimming and J lost 3 bases; unmatched junction nucleotides: 12. CDR3 sequence: CASSESRGTGLVGYNEQFF. The CDR3, as DNA: TGCGCCAGCAGTGAGTCGAGGGGGACAGGGTTAGTTGGCTACAATGAGCAGTTCTTC.

This clonotype has just a few counts. The DNA is left out, because the CDR3 cannot be placed on it with certainty; the CDR3 is given as TCRdb lists it. The chain uses TRBV28 and TRBJ1-4; TRBD1 is taken as the D call from the table, unchecked against the DNA. The CDR3 is 17 residues long, ends included. The V gene's germline CDR1 is MDHEN and CDR2 SYDVKM. The CDR3 sequence: CASSSSAAGTGREKLFF.

This clonotype showed up many times. The chain has TRBV7-8 and TRBJ1-5; 9 positions agree with TRBD1. Germline V lookup: CDR1 SGHVS, CDR2 FQNEAQ. This CDR3 is built from 19 residues. V dropped 3 bases and J dropped 0; count of bases not matched to a gene: 12. The CDR3 DNA reads as TGTGCCAGCAGCTTCGACACAGGGGGCTTTTTTTATAGCAATCAGCCCCAGCATTTT. The encoded protein is CASSFDTGGFFYSNQPQHF.

This clonotype was found many times. This chain joins TRBV19 and TRBJ2-7; TRBD1 is a possible D gene (6 bases). Germline loops: CDR1 LNHDA, CDR2 SQIVND (reference sequence). The CDR3 totals 15 residues. The ends were cut back, 0 bases at V and 6 bases at J, with 15 bases in the middle. This CDR3 is CASSIDGGHLSEQYF. In nucleotides, the CDR3 is TGTGCCAGTAGTATAGATGGGGGACACCTAAGCGAGCAGTACTTC.

Ten or more counts support this clonotype. J is TRBJ2-1 and V is TRBV12-3 or TRBV12-4; 8 bases fit TRBD2. V lost 1 base to trimming and J lost 4 bases; unmatched junction nucleotides: 3. The CDR3 contains 15 residues. The CDR3 DNA reads TGTGCCAGCAGTTTAGATCCGGGGGGGTACAATGAGCAGTTCTTC. It is translated as CASSLDPGGYNEQFF.

Many counts were recorded for this clonotype. The V gene is TRBV20-1, the J gene TRBJ2-5; maybe TRBD1 (6 bases). CDR1 and CDR2 from the germline V gene are DFQATT and SNEGSKA (reference sequence). The CDR3 contains 13 residues. Trimming cost V 3 bases and J 4 bases, with 12 bases left between them. The CDR3 DNA sequence: TGCAGTGCTAGTTGGCCAGGGGCAGAGACCCAGTACTTC. Its protein product is CSASWPGAETQYF.

This clonotype has at least ten counts. The V and J genes are TRBV7-2 and TRBJ1-4; D is ambiguous. The CDR3 has 14 residues. V lost 1 base, J lost 5 bases, and 8 bases lay in between. The V gene's germline CDR1 is SGHTA and CDR2 FQGNSA. This CDR3 is CASSLGGNNEKLFF. CDR3 coding DNA: TGTGCCAGCAGCTTAGGCGGGAACAATGAAAAACTGTTTTTT.

This clonotype was observed at least ten times. The rearrangement links TRBV28 to TRBJ1-3, with D tentatively TRBD1 (6 bases). The germline V gene has CDR1 MDHEN and CDR2 SYDVKM. The V end lost 3 bases, the J end lost 0 bases, and 15 bases lay between the germline ends. This CDR3 contains 17 residues. Written as DNA, the CDR3 is TGTGCCAGCAGTTTCCAGGGGCAGGTTTTCTCTGGAAACACCATATATTTT. It translates to CASSFQGQVFSGNTIYF. Complete variable domain (other parts from reference TRBV28 and TRBJ1-3): DVKVTQSSRYLVKRTGEKVFLECVQDMDHENMFWYRQDPGLGLRLIYFSYDVKMKEKGDIPEGYSVSREKKERFSLILESASTNQTSMYLCASSFQGQVFSGNTIYFGEGSWLTVV.

J is TRBJ1-2 and V is TRBV2; no clear D. The CDR3 covers 14 residues. Germline assignment: CDR1 SNHLY and CDR2 FYNNEI. Trimming removed 6 bases from V and 7 bases from J, with 18 bases in between. CDR3: CASRVNWVRGGYTF. CDR3 nucleotides: TGTGCCAGCAGAGTAAATTGGGTGAGAGGTGGCTACACCTTC.

This clonotype was detected many times. The chain is built from TRBV7-2 and TRBJ2-1; 8 nucleotides agree with TRBD2. Trimming removed 6 bases from V and 0 bases from J; junction bases left unmatched: 7. The CDR3 contains 16 residues. Germline CDR1 is SGHTA and CDR2 is FQGNSA. CDR3 residues: CASRLSGGSSYNEQFF. As DNA, the CDR3 is TGTGCCAGCAGACTAAGCGGGGGCAGCTCCTACAATGAGCAGTTCTTC. The complete variable domain, with remaining parts taken from reference TRBV7-2 and TRBJ2-1, reads GAGVSQSPSNKVTEKGKDVELRCDPISGHTALYWYRQSLGQGLEFLIYFQGNSAPDKSGLPSDRFSAERTGGSVSTLTIQRTQQEDSAVYLCASRLSGGSSYNEQFFGPGTRLTVL.

This sequence joins TRBV29-1 and TRBJ1-5, with D possibly being TRBD1 (5 bases). The length of the CDR3 is 13 residues. Germline CDR1 reads SQVTM; CDR2 reads ANQGSEA. The V end lost 4 bases, the J end lost 4 bases, and 11 bases lay between the germline ends. CDR3 amino acids: CSVGAGGNQPQHF. The CDR3 DNA reads as TGCAGCGTTGGTGCGGGGGGTAATCAGCCCCAGCATTTT.

The chain couples TRBV29-1 to TRBJ2-5; D is perhaps TRBD1 or TRBD2 (5 bases each). Per the germline V gene, CDR1 is SQVTM and CDR2 is ANQGSEA. With 6 bases removed from V and 5 bases from J, the gap between germline ends came to 13 bases. The CDR3 covers 12 residues. CDR3 bases: TGCAGCGTCCCCCAGGGACGCGAGACCCAGTACTTC. It specifies CSVPQGRETQYF.

The table lists this clonotype with many counts. The chain joins TRBV7-2 to TRBJ1-1; tentatively, D is TRBD1 (5 bases). Germline V gene lookup returns CDR1 SGHTA and CDR2 FQGNSA. The CDR3 length is 14 residues. Deletions cut 4 bases from V and 3 bases from J, with 12 bases between. CDR3: CASSSLGGDTEAFF. Written as DNA, the CDR3 is TGTGCCAGCAGCTCCCTTGGGGGGGACACTGAAGCTTTCTTT.

In its sample, this clonotype was seen many times. The chain is built from TRBV20-1 and TRBJ1-6; D ambiguous. The CDR3 loop spans 13 amino acids. The V gene lost 3 bases and the J gene lost 13 bases, with 16 bases spanning the gap. Per germline, CDR1 DFQATT and CDR2 SNEGSKA (reference sequence). The CDR3 loop is CSARERPVAPLHF. DNA for the CDR3: TGCAGTGCTAGGGAACGCCCGGTAGCTCCCCTCCACTTT.

This clonotype appeared once. The chain carries TRBV19 and TRBJ1-5; weak D call: TRBD1 (5 bases). CDR1 LNHDA and CDR2 SQIVND come from the germline V gene (reference sequence). The V gene lost 1 base and the J gene lost 4 bases, with 14 bases spanning the gap. The CDR3 spans 16 residues. Here the CDR3 DNA reads TGTGCCAGTAGTATAGCCGAGGGGTCGGGAAATCAGCCCCAGCATTTT. It is translated as CASSIAEGSGNQPQHF.

At least ten counts were recorded for this clonotype. This chain links TRBV20-1 with TRBJ2-3; TRBD2 matches at 7 bases. V lost 3 bases, J lost 1 base, and 7 bases stayed unmatched. Germline loops: CDR1 DFQATT, CDR2 SNEGSKA (reference sequence). The CDR3 totals 15 residues. CDR3 nucleotides: TGCAGTGCTAGGGGAGGGGCTCATCGCACAGATACGCAGTATTTT. Translated, it gives CSARGGAHRTDTQYF.

This clonotype was observed many times. The chain employs TRBV7-2 and TRBJ2-7; D unresolved. The CDR3 sequence is 13 residues long. The V gene lost 5 bases and the J gene lost 1 base, with 9 bases spanning the gap. The V gene's germline CDR1 is SGHTA and CDR2 FQGNSA. Written as DNA, the CDR3 is TGTGCCAGCAGCCAACCTACTTCCTACGAGCAGTACTTC. Protein product: CASSQPTSYEQYF.

DNA for the CDR3: TGTGCCAGCACCTGTTGGGGGGGGTACGAGCAGCCCCAGCATTTT. This codes for CASTCWGGYEQPQHF. This chain connects TRBV7-2 to TRBJ1-5; D perhaps matches TRBD1 (5 bases). Between the trimmed V and J ends, which lost 7 bases and 7 bases, there was a span of 20 bases. Germline CDR1 is SGHTA and CDR2 is FQGNSA. The CDR3 is 15 residues long.

This clonotype was seen at least ten times. This rearrangement joins TRBV12-5 to TRBJ2-3; D is possibly TRBD1 (6 bases). Trimming pared 1 base from V and 2 bases from J, leaving 7 bases between. This CDR3 region has 14 residues. Germline loops: CDR1 LGHNT, CDR2 FRNRAP. CDR3 coding DNA: TGTGCTAGTGGTTTGGACAGGGTCACAGATACGCAGTATTTT. This encodes CASGLDRVTDTQYF. Full variable domain (missing parts from reference TRBV12-5 and TRBJ2-3): DARVTQTPRHKVTEMGQEVTMRCQPILGHNTVFWYRQTMMQGLELLAYFRNRAPLDDSGMPKDRFSAEMPDATLATLKIQPSEPRDSAVYFCASGLDRVTDTQYFGPGTRLTVL.

The table lists this clonotype with a few counts. The chain uses TRBV7-9 and TRBJ2-7, with 7 positions matching TRBD1. Germline CDR1 SEHNR, CDR2 FQNEAQ (reference sequence). The junction had 8 bases not matched to a gene; V was cut back by 3 bases and J by 3 bases. This CDR3 has 15 amino acids. In DNA form, the CDR3 reads TGTGCCAGCAGCTTGCCCGAGACAGGGATCTACGAGCAGTACTTC. Encoded protein: CASSLPETGIYEQYF.

This clonotype turned up a few times. The gene calls are TRBV12-5 and TRBJ1-1, with D unresolved. Germline values: CDR1 LGHNT, CDR2 FRNRAP. Deletions cut 5 bases from V and 1 base from J, with 11 bases between. The CDR3 has 14 residues. The CDR3 bases are TGTGCTAGTGGTCCCCGGGGTCAGAACACTGAAGCTTTCTTT. Its translation: CASGPRGQNTEAFF.

This clonotype was counted ten times or more. This chain uses TRBV7-2 with TRBJ1-1, with TRBD1 matching 10 bases. Germline V gives CDR1 SGHTA, CDR2 FQGNSA. CDR3 length: 15 residues. The V gene end was trimmed by 2 bases and the J gene end by 4 bases; junction bases not matched to a gene: 4. The CDR3 DNA follows: TGTGCCAGCAGCTTACGACAGGGGGCTGGCACTGAAGCTTTCTTT. Translated, it gives CASSLRQGAGTEAFF.

The chain carries TRBV7-6 and TRBJ2-3, with no clear D. In germline, CDR1 is SGHVS, CDR2 FNYEAQ. Trimming shortened V by 8 bases and J by 9 bases, and 15 bases separated the two germline ends. The CDR3 is 12 amino acids. The CDR3 sequence: CASLKIAETQYF. As DNA, the CDR3 is TGTGCCAGCTTAAAGATTGCGGAAACGCAGTATTTT.